This passage covers 21 T cell receptor beta chains from one sample sequenced in a study of blood T cell repertoires in COVID-19. Profiled with immunoSEQ multiplex PCR; TCRdb holds only in-frame clones, not every one. The table lists about 150,000 clones, about 85% of them singletons. The sequencing input was peripheral blood. The receptors derive from a human donor with acute or convalescent COVID-19. The donor label of this sample is uncertain.

The chain joins TRBV18 to TRBJ2-7, with 7 bases aligning to TRBD1. Per the germline V gene, CDR1 is KGHSH and CDR2 is LQKENI. The CDR3 length is 15 residues. Trimming cost V 6 bases and J 2 bases; bases outside gene matches: 10. This CDR3 reads CASSPPGQPTYEQYF. CDR3 DNA: TGTGCCAGCTCCCCTCCGGGACAGCCCACCTACGAGCAGTACTTC.

The chain combines TRBV27 with TRBJ2-5; 11 bases agree with TRBD2. Trimming took 6 bases from V and 2 from J; bases not matched to a gene: 8. The CDR3 is 16 residues long. Germline CDR1 reads MNHEY; CDR2 reads SMNVEV (reference sequence). This CDR3 is CASSPGLAARQETQYF. CDR3 DNA: TGTGCCAGCAGCCCGGGACTAGCGGCAAGACAAGAGACCCAGTACTTC.

This clone was found a few times. The chain is built from TRBV19 and TRBJ1-2; 8 bases match TRBD1. Germline CDR1 reads LNHDA; CDR2 reads SQIVND (reference sequence). The CDR3 is 15 amino acids. The V segment lost 9 bases and the J segment 3 bases; nucleotides outside the gene matches: 12. The CDR3 DNA reads TGTGCCAGCCATTCAGACAGGGGCTACCACTATGGCTACACCTTC. It translates to CASHSDRGYHYGYTF. Together with reference TRBV19 and TRBJ1-2, the CDR3 gives the full variable domain: DGGITQSPKYLFRKEGQNVTLSCEQNLNHDAMYWYRQDPGQGLRLIYYSQIVNDFQKGDIAEGYSVSREKKESFPLTVTSAQKNPTAFYLCASHSDRGYHYGYTFGSGTRLTVV.

The rearrangement uses TRBV9 and TRBJ2-5; 9 positions match TRBD2. J lost 5 bases, V lost 0 bases, and 5 bases had no gene match. This CDR3 is 15 amino acids long. CDR1 and CDR2 (germline): SGDLS, YYNGEE. CDR3 in DNA: TGTGCCAGCAGCGTAGCTCTAGCGGGACAGGAGACCCAGTACTTC. Translated, it gives CASSVALAGQETQYF.

The chain recombines TRBV7-9 with TRBJ2-1; no clear D. V shed 5 bases and J shed 3 bases, with 8 bases lying between them. The CDR3 runs to 13 residues. The V gene's germline CDR1 is SEHNR and CDR2 FQNEAQ (reference sequence). As DNA, the CDR3 is TGTGCCAGCAGCGATTCAGGCTACAATGAGCAGTTCTTC. Translating it yields CASSDSGYNEQFF.

The J gene is TRBJ2-3, the V gene TRBV19, with TRBD1 identical over 8 bases. After removal of 5 bases from V and 2 bases from J, the junction contained 9 bases not matched to a gene. CDR1 is LNHDA, CDR2 SQIVND, per germline (reference sequence). The CDR3 has 16 amino acids. CDR3 DNA: TGTGCCAGTAGTGACCCGGGGACAGGCCTCACAGATACGCAGTATTTT. Translation gives CASSDPGTGLTDTQYF.

The gene calls are TRBV29-1 and TRBJ2-2; a weak D match, TRBD1 (5 bases). Germline loops: CDR1 SQVTM, CDR2 ANQGSEA. V was cut by 2 bases and J by 0 bases, with 7 bases left in between. The CDR3 runs to 14 residues. The CDR3 nucleotides read TGCAGCGTTGAAAAACAGGCGAACACCGGGGAGCTGTTTTTT. Amino acids: CSVEKQANTGELFF.

The V call is TRBV7-9, the J call TRBJ1-1; maybe TRBD1 (6 bases). V dropped 5 bases and J dropped 1 base, with 14 bases sitting between them. Germline V CDR1 and CDR2: SEHNR, FQNEAQ (reference sequence). The CDR3 runs 15 residues. The CDR3 region has the DNA TGTGCCAGCAGCCCCCGGACAGCCGAGAACACTGAAGCTTTCTTT. Translated: CASSPRTAENTEAFF.

V is TRBV27 and J is TRBJ1-6, with 9 bases fitting TRBD1. The CDR3 is 15 amino acids. V trimming: 1 base; J trimming: 7 bases; junction bases outside the gene matches: 2. Germline V CDR1 and CDR2: MNHEY, SMNVEV (reference sequence). CDR3: CASSLYGTGNSPLHF. Written as DNA, the CDR3 is TGTGCCAGCAGTTTATACGGGACAGGGAATTCACCCCTCCACTTT.

This chain links TRBV7-2 with TRBJ2-1; D is undetermined. Trimming shortened V by 0 bases and J by 7 bases, and 7 bases separated the two germline ends. Germline V gene data show CDR1 as SGHTA and CDR2 as FQGNSA. CDR3 length: 13 residues. The DNA for the CDR3 is TGTGCCAGCAGCTTAGCGCCCGGGAATGAGCAGTTCTTC. It encodes CASSLAPGNEQFF.

Comments on this clone: Germline is not matched at one junction end, which may reflect a read error. The genes are TRBV4-2 and TRBJ1-5, with TRBD1 as a possible D gene (5 bases). Germline CDR1 and CDR2: LGHNA and YNFKEQ. The CDR3 sequence is 16 residues long. The CDR3 DNA is TGTGCCAGCAGCCAAAATCCTTACGCGGGGCGGGAGCCGCAGCATTTT. This translates into CASSQNPYAGREPQHF.

The chain recombines TRBV29-1 with TRBJ1-2; no clear D. Germline CDR1 and CDR2: SQVTM and ANQGSEA. Trimming stripped 6 bases from V and 0 bases from J, with 8 bases between. This CDR3 has 12 residues. The CDR3 is CSVGEANYGYTF. The CDR3 nucleotides are TGCAGCGTGGGAGAGGCTAACTATGGCTACACCTTC.

J is TRBJ1-5 and V is TRBV7-8; maybe TRBD1 (6 bases). The germline gives CDR1 SGHVS, CDR2 FQNEAQ. The length of the CDR3 is 18 residues. V lost 5 bases and J 0 bases, leaving 20 bases between the germline ends. CDR3 residues: CASSLLQTGPYSNQPQHF. CDR3 coding DNA: TGTGCCAGCAGCCTCCTACAAACAGGGCCTTATAGCAATCAGCCCCAGCATTTT. Based on the CDR3 plus reference TRBV7-8 and TRBJ1-5, the full variable domain is GAGVSQSPRYKVAKRGQDVALRCDPISGHVSLFWYQQALGQGPEFLTYFQNEAQLDKSGLPSDRFFAERPEGSVSTLKIQRTQQEDSAVYLCASSLLQTGPYSNQPQHFGDGTRLSIL.

This clone has a handful of counts. This CDR3 reads CASSQGSTDRYGYTF. The DNA of the CDR3 is TGTGCCAGCAGCCAGGGGAGTACGGATCGGTATGGCTACACCTTC. The chain carries TRBV5-4 and TRBJ1-2; tentative D call: TRBD1 (6 bases). V was clipped by 4 bases and J by 5 bases, with 18 bases between them. CDR1 and CDR2 from the germline V gene are SGHNT and YYREEE (reference sequence). CDR3 size: 15 residues.

V gene TRBV7-6 combines with J gene TRBJ1-1; TRBD1 might be the D (5 bases). Trimming removed 6 bases from V and 4 bases from J, with 15 bases in between. This CDR3 spans 14 amino acids. Germline CDR1 is SGHVS and CDR2 is FNYEAQ. The CDR3 nucleotides read TGTGCCAGCAGTCTGGACACTCTGGGCACTGAAGCTTTCTTT. This encodes CASSLDTLGTEAFF.

In its sample, this clone was seen a few times. The rearrangement joins TRBV6-5 to TRBJ2-6; TRBD1 agrees at 7 bases. This CDR3 has 14 amino acids. Germline CDR1 is MNHEY and CDR2 is SVGAGI. The V segment lost 7 bases and the J segment 4 bases; nucleotides outside the gene matches: 4. CDR3 protein: CASTRGQGANVLTF. As DNA, the CDR3 is TGTGCCAGCACTAGGGGGCAAGGGGCCAACGTCCTGACTTTC.

This sequence joins TRBV15 and TRBJ1-2, with 11 positions matching TRBD1. The ends lost 6 bases at V and 8 bases at J; junction bases unmatched: 8. The CDR3 is 14 residues long. In germline, CDR1 is LNHNV, CDR2 YYDKDF (reference sequence). CDR3 coding DNA: TGTGCCACCAGTGAAACGGACAGGGGGCGAGGCTACACCTTC. Its protein product is CATSETDRGRGYTF.

J is TRBJ1-3 and V is TRBV7-9; D gene unclear. CDR1 SEHNR and CDR2 FQNEAQ come from the germline V gene (reference sequence). The CDR3 covers 16 residues. Trimming stripped 3 bases from V and 2 bases from J, with 14 bases between. The CDR3 coding sequence is TGTGCCAGCAGCTTCTTATTGGGCCTGGCTGGAAACACCATATATTTT. It specifies CASSFLLGLAGNTIYF.

The chain recombines TRBV4-1 with TRBJ2-1, with TRBD2 matching 7 bases. V trimming: 4 bases; J trimming: 9 bases; junction bases outside the gene matches: 9. The germline V gene encodes CDR1 MGHRA and CDR2 YSYEKL. There are 14 residues in the CDR3. The DNA for the CDR3 is TGCGCCAGCAGCCTGGGACCTTGGGGGGGTGAGCAGTTCTTC. Translation: CASSLGPWGGEQFF.

J is TRBJ2-3 and V is TRBV27; D is perhaps TRBD2 (6 bases). Germline CDR1 and CDR2: MNHEY and SMNVEV (reference sequence). V was cut by 1 base and J by 1 base, with 15 bases left in between. This CDR3 spans 17 amino acids. The DNA for the CDR3 is TGTGCCAGCAGTTTATTGCTGTCGGGGGTCCGCACAGATACGCAGTATTTT. Translation: CASSLLLSGVRTDTQYF.

The CDR3 DNA reads TGTGCCAGCTCACCACTTGGCCAGGCTAGCACAGATACGCAGTATTTT. This sequence encodes CASSPLGQASTDTQYF. V and J are TRBV18 and TRBJ2-3; D call uncertain. V lost 1 base and J lost 0, with 11 bases in between. Germline V CDR1 and CDR2: KGHSH, LQKENI. The CDR3 has 16 residues. The variable domain in full, completed from reference TRBV18 and TRBJ2-3, reads NAGVMQNPRHLVRRRGQEARLRCSPMKGHSHVYWYRQLPEEGLKFMVYLQKENIIDESGMPKERFSAEFPKEGPSILRIQQVVRGDSAAYFCASSPLGQASTDTQYFGPGTRLTVL.